This TCR beta chain derives from a study of PD-L1 blockade in urothelial cancer. Time point given: pretreatment peripheral blood. TCRdb keeps only in-frame clones here, not all; method: immunoSEQ multiplex PCR. The table shows around 33,000 clones, with roughly 82% occurring only once. Germline V gene lookup returns CDR1 ENHRY and CDR2 SYGVKD. Germline trimming cut 11 bases from V and 11 bases from J; bases unmatched to any gene: 20. The CDR3 runs to 15 residues. This chain uses TRBV10-3 with TRBJ1-3; the match to TRBD1 covers 8 bases. The material sequenced was PBMCs, taken around atezolizumab (anti-PD-L1) treatment. The origin of this receptor is a man in his sixties with urothelial cancer. The CDR3 bases are TGTGCCGTCGCGGACATGGGACAGGCTGGAGAGGCCATATATTTT. Translating gives CAVADMGQAGEAIYF.